The 12 T cell receptor beta chains presented below share a single source sample, sequenced in a study of blood T cell repertoires in COVID-19. Using immunoSEQ multiplex PCR, the repertoire was profiled, and TCRdb retains in-frame clones only, with some absent. The data show about 320,000 clones, about 91% seen once. The specimen sequenced was PBMCs or T cells enriched from blood (not recorded which). These receptors all come from a woman between 18 and 29 years old who had recovered from COVID-19.

The chain uses TRBV5-1 and TRBJ1-1, with D perhaps TRBD1 (6 bases). Germline V gene sequence: CDR1 SGHRS, CDR2 YFSETQ. The CDR3 covers 14 residues. Trimming left V 2 bases short and J 3 bases short, with 11 bases between. CDR3 sequence reads: CASSLSDSYTEAFF. DNA of the CDR3: TGCGCCAGCAGCTTATCGGACAGCTACACTGAAGCTTTCTTT.

CDR3 in DNA: TGCGCCAGCAGCTTGGATGGGACAGGGGAGACTGAAGCTTTCTTT. Protein: CASSLDGTGETEAFF. V gene TRBV5-1 combines with J gene TRBJ1-1; TRBD1 matches 10 bases. After removal of 0 bases from V and 5 bases from J, the junction contained 4 bases not matched to a gene. The CDR3 totals 15 residues. The V gene's germline CDR1 is SGHRS and CDR2 YFSETQ.

This clone was observed a single time. The V call is TRBV10-3, the J call TRBJ1-1; unclear D gene. This CDR3 is built from 15 residues. Germline values: CDR1 ENHRY, CDR2 SYGVKD. The germline V and J ends were trimmed by 2 bases and 1 base, with 11 bases remaining between them. The CDR3 sequence: CAISETRTANTEAFF. The CDR3 bases are TGTGCCATCAGTGAGACTAGGACTGCGAACACTGAAGCTTTCTTT.

For the CDR3, the DNA is TGTGCCAGCAGCCACCAGGACAATCAGCCCCAGCATTTT. It translates to CASSHQDNQPQHF. The V gene is TRBV3-1 (or the pseudogene TRBV3-2), the J gene TRBJ1-5; D ambiguous. Trimming removed 3 bases at V and 3 bases at J, with 6 bases between. The germline gives CDR1 LGHDT, CDR2 YNNKEL (reference sequence). CDR3 length: 13 amino acids.

The CDR3 region has the DNA TGCGCCAGCAGCTGGGGACAGGGGGCTTTTTCACCCCTCCACTTT. Translating gives CASSWGQGAFSPLHF. The V call is TRBV5-1, the J call TRBJ1-6; 12 positions match TRBD1. This CDR3 region has 15 residues. Looked up from germline, CDR1 is SGHRS and CDR2 is YFSETQ. The J segment lost 9 bases and the V segment lost 3 bases, leaving 4 bases of the junction unmatched.

The chain's CDR3 is CASSRSGGRNEQFF. The DNA of the CDR3 is TGTGCCAGCAGTAGAAGCGGGGGCCGCAATGAGCAGTTCTTC. The genes are TRBV6-5 and TRBJ2-1; TRBD2 matches at 8 bases. After removal of 5 bases from V and 6 bases from J, the junction contained 6 bases not matched to a gene. From germline, CDR1 is MNHEY and CDR2 SVGAGI. This CDR3 has 14 residues.

This clone has a single count. The gene calls are TRBV7-2 and TRBJ2-3; D is perhaps TRBD2 (6 bases). The CDR3 sequence is 14 residues long. Germline CDR1 and CDR2: SGHTA and FQGNSA. Trimming shortened V by 4 bases and J by 2 bases, and 10 bases separated the two germline ends. CDR3 in amino acids: CASSYSGYTDTQYF. The CDR3 region has the DNA TGTGCCAGCAGCTATAGCGGATACACAGATACGCAGTATTTT.

In its sample, this clone was seen once. Here the CDR3 DNA reads TGTGCCAGTAGTATTTCGGGGGCTAACTATGGCTACACCTTC. Translating it yields CASSISGANYGYTF. J is TRBJ1-2 and V is TRBV19; D may be TRBD1 (5 bases). Deletions cut 3 bases from V and 0 bases from J, with 8 bases between. There are 14 residues in the CDR3. Germline V CDR1 and CDR2: LNHDA, SQIVND (reference sequence).

The V gene is TRBV20-1, the J gene TRBJ2-5, with D perhaps matching TRBD1 (5 bases). The CDR3 runs 12 residues. Germline V CDR1 and CDR2: DFQATT, SNEGSKA (reference sequence). Trimming stripped 3 bases from V and 4 bases from J, with 9 bases between. This CDR3 reads CSASVGRETQYF. In nucleotides, the CDR3 is TGCAGTGCTAGTGTGGGGCGAGAGACCCAGTACTTC.

This chain uses TRBV20-1 with TRBJ2-3; D unresolved. Looked up from germline, CDR1 is DFQATT and CDR2 is SNEGSKA (reference sequence). V lost 6 bases to trimming and J lost 4 bases, with 8 bases between them. CDR3 length: 11 residues. CDR3 coding DNA: TGCAGTGCATATAGTCCAGATACGCAGTATTTT. This translates into CSAYSPDTQYF.

The CDR3 loop reads CASSLFGRFGTEAFF. Here the CDR3 DNA reads TGTGCCAGCAGTTTATTCGGCAGGTTTGGTACTGAAGCTTTCTTT. The chain has TRBV28 and TRBJ1-1; D is undetermined. Germline CDR1 and CDR2: MDHEN and SYDVKM. Trimming removed 1 base at V and 5 bases at J, with 14 bases between. The CDR3 extends over 15 amino acids.

The chain carries TRBV7-9 and TRBJ1-6; 9 bases match TRBD1. Germline lookup yields CDR1 SEHNR and CDR2 FQNEAQ (reference sequence). The CDR3 runs to 15 residues. The V segment lost 4 bases and the J segment 10 bases; nucleotides outside the gene matches: 8. This CDR3 reads CASSWGTGKDSPLHF. CDR3 DNA: TGTGCCAGCAGCTGGGGGACAGGGAAGGACTCACCCCTCCACTTT. Full variable domain (rest looked up from reference TRBV7-9 and TRBJ1-6): DTGVSQNPRHKITKRGQNVTFRCDPISEHNRLYWYRQTLGQGPEFLTYFQNEAQLEKSRLLSDRFSAERPKGSFSTLEIQRTEQGDSAMYLCASSWGTGKDSPLHFGNGTRLTVT.